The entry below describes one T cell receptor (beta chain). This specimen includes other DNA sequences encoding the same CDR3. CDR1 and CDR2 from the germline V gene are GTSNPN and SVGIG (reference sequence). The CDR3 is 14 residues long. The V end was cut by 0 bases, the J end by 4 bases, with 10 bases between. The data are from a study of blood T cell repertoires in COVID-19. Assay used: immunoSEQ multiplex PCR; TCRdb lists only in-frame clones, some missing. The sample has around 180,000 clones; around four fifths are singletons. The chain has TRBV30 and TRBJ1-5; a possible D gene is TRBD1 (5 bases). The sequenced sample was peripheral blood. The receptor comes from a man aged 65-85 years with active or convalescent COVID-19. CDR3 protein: CAWSVWGGNQPQHF. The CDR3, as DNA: TGTGCCTGGAGTGTATGGGGGGGTAATCAGCCCCAGCATTTT.